The 21 T cell receptor beta chains presented below share a single source sample, sequenced in a study of cytomegalovirus exposure and HLA in healthy donors. PCR was performed using 60 Vbeta and 13 Jbeta primers. Profiling relied on immunoSEQ multiplex PCR, and the TCRdb table lists in-frame clones only, not all of them. The sample has 120,000 to 150,000 clones; almost 85% are singletons. Sequenced: PBMCs. The receptors derive from a man aged 25 to 40 in good health and CMV-seropositive.

V and J are TRBV28 and TRBJ2-7; D ambiguous. The CDR3 contains 13 residues. Germline values: CDR1 MDHEN, CDR2 SYDVKM. V gave up 2 bases and J gave up 4 bases, with 9 bases separating them. This CDR3 is CASSLGPMYEQYF. The CDR3 nucleotides are TGTGCCAGCAGTTTAGGGCCGATGTACGAGCAGTACTTC.

DNA of the CDR3: TGTGCCAGCAGCTACTCGAGGTACGAGCAGTACTTC. This sequence encodes CASSYSRYEQYF. The V gene is TRBV7-8, the J gene TRBJ2-7; D remains ambiguous. There are 12 residues in the CDR3. Germline-derived CDR1 and CDR2 are SGHVS and FQNEAQ. V lost 4 bases to trimming and J lost 4 bases, with 8 bases between them. The whole variable domain, remainder taken from reference TRBV7-8 and TRBJ2-7, is GAGVSQSPRYKVAKRGQDVALRCDPISGHVSLFWYQQALGQGPEFLTYFQNEAQLDKSGLPSDRFFAERPEGSVSTLKIQRTQQEDSAVYLCASSYSRYEQYFGPGTRLTVT.

CDR3: CASSIARVREQFF. CDR3 in DNA: TGTGCCAGTAGTATAGCCAGGGTCCGGGAGCAGTTCTTC. This chain uses TRBV19 with TRBJ2-1; a weak D match, TRBD1 (5 bases). The CDR3 totals 13 residues. V was cut by 1 base and J by 10 bases, with 11 bases left in between. Germline loops: CDR1 LNHDA, CDR2 SQIVND (reference sequence).

J is TRBJ2-3 and V is TRBV10-2; TRBD2 matches at 9 bases. CDR1 WSHSY and CDR2 SAAADI come from the germline V gene. This CDR3 is 18 amino acids long. Losses at the gene ends were 6 bases for V and 0 bases for J; bases not matched to a gene: 13. The CDR3 is CASRALRGGRLSTDTQYF. The CDR3 DNA follows: TGCGCCAGCAGGGCTTTGCGGGGGGGGCGCTTGAGCACAGATACGCAGTATTTT.

The V and J genes are TRBV5-1 and TRBJ2-2, with 9 bases matching TRBD2. Germline lookup yields CDR1 SGHRS and CDR2 YFSETQ. V was pared by 4 bases and J by 6 bases, with 10 bases of the junction left unmatched. The CDR3 runs to 16 residues. CDR3 in amino acids: CASSPFQLAGAGELFF. Written as DNA, the CDR3 is TGCGCCAGCAGCCCCTTCCAACTAGCGGGTGCCGGGGAGCTGTTTTTT.

The chain joins TRBV30 to TRBJ2-7; a possible D gene is TRBD2 (5 bases). CDR3 length equals 11 residues. V was pared by 2 bases and J by 4 bases, with 6 bases between. Germline lookup yields CDR1 GTSNPN and CDR2 SVGIG (reference sequence). The chain's CDR3 is CAWSPGYEQYF. Written as DNA, the CDR3 is TGTGCCTGGAGTCCGGGATACGAGCAGTACTTC.

Turning to this clone: Its ends do not fully match the called genes, so a read error is possible. Other DNA sequences in this sample translate to the same CDR3. The rearrangement links TRBV27 to TRBJ1-1; TRBD1 is a possible D gene (5 bases). Germline lookup yields CDR1 MNHEY and CDR2 SMNVEV (reference sequence). The CDR3 totals 15 residues. The chain's CDR3 is CASYPSGRGGTEAFF. In DNA, the CDR3 is TGTGCCAGCTACCCAAGTGGACGTGGGGGGACTGAAGCTTTCTTC.

This chain links TRBV5-5 with TRBJ1-5; tentative D call: TRBD1 (5 bases). The germline V gene has CDR1 SGHKS and CDR2 YYEKEE (reference sequence). The length of the CDR3 is 16 residues. V lost 0 bases, J lost 6 bases, and 16 bases lay in between. CDR3 nucleotide sequence: TGTGCCAGCAGCTTGGGTATTAGTCAGGGAAGTCAGCCCCAGCATTTT. It encodes CASSLGISQGSQPQHF.

Written as DNA, the CDR3 is TGTGCCAGCAGTGTCGCCGCTGGGCAAACGATGAACACTGAAGCTTTCTTT. As protein: CASSVAAGQTMNTEAFF. The V and J genes are TRBV2 and TRBJ1-1; D unclear. Trimming took 4 bases from V and 0 from J, leaving 18 bases between them. CDR3 length: 17 amino acids. Germline CDR1 is SNHLY and CDR2 is FYNNEI.

In the case of this clone: Germline is not matched at one junction end, which may reflect a read error. The CDR3 protein is CASQRLGGAKNSQYF. The CDR3 region has the DNA TGTGCCAGCCAAAGGCTAGGGGGGGCCAAAAACAGTCAGTACTTC. The rearrangement links TRBV28 to TRBJ2-4; D perhaps matches TRBD2 (7 bases). Germline assignment: CDR1 MDHEN and CDR2 SYDVKM. The length of the CDR3 is 15 residues.

The V call is TRBV7-2, the J call TRBJ2-1, with no clear D. There are 15 residues in the CDR3. Trimming took off 6 bases at V and 0 bases at J, with 12 bases between the two ends. Germline lookup yields CDR1 SGHTA and CDR2 FQGNSA. The CDR3 DNA reads TGTGCCAGCAGTTATAGCTGGAGCTCCTACAATGAGCAGTTCTTC. Residues: CASSYSWSSYNEQFF.

The V and J genes are TRBV6-5 and TRBJ1-6; TRBD1 is a possible D gene (6 bases). Trimming stripped 5 bases from V and 7 bases from J, with 12 bases between. Germline CDR1 MNHEY, CDR2 SVGAGI. This CDR3 has 14 residues. This CDR3 reads CASSADRRNSPLHF. The CDR3 DNA is TGTGCCAGCAGTGCTGACAGGCGCAATTCACCCCTCCACTTT.

The chain recombines TRBV15 with TRBJ2-7; perhaps TRBD2 as D (5 bases). Per germline, CDR1 LNHNV and CDR2 YYDKDF (reference sequence). The CDR3 loop spans 14 amino acids. Trimming shortened V by 0 bases and J by 6 bases, and 12 bases separated the two germline ends. CDR3 in DNA: TGTGCCACCAGCAGAGACAAACTAGTGGGCGAGCAGTACTTC. Amino acid sequence: CATSRDKLVGEQYF. The whole variable domain, filled in from reference TRBV15 and TRBJ2-7, reads DAMVIQNPRYQVTQFGKPVTLSCSQTLNHNVMYWYQQKSSQAPKLLFHYYDKDFNNEADTPDNFQSRRPNTSFCFLDIRSPGLGDTAMYLCATSRDKLVGEQYFGPGTRLTVT.

The rearrangement links TRBV29-1 to TRBJ2-1; the match to TRBD1 covers 9 bases. The V gene end was trimmed by 6 bases and the J gene end by 9 bases; junction bases not matched to a gene: 12. Germline lookup yields CDR1 SQVTM and CDR2 ANQGSEA. This CDR3 comprises 14 residues. CDR3 coding DNA: TGCAGCGTATCGACAGGGGGGGGTTTGCTTGAGCAGTTCTTC. Protein sequence: CSVSTGGGLLEQFF.

The chain is built from TRBV5-4 and TRBJ2-2, with 12 nucleotides matching TRBD2. The length of the CDR3 is 16 residues. V was clipped by 3 bases and J by 4 bases; unmatched bases: 4. The germline V gene has CDR1 SGHNT and CDR2 YYREEE (reference sequence). The CDR3 nucleotides are TGTGCCAGCAGCTCAGGACTAGCGGGATTCACCGGGGAGCTGTTTTTT. This encodes CASSSGLAGFTGELFF.

J is TRBJ1-3 and V is TRBV11-2; the D is unclear. V lost 1 base, J lost 2 bases, and 9 bases lay in between. The CDR3 length is 15 residues. Germline V gene lookup returns CDR1 SGHAT and CDR2 FQNNGV. DNA of the CDR3: TGTGCCAGCAGCTTAGTTTCGGGGACTGGAAACACCATATATTTT. It yields the protein CASSLVSGTGNTIYF.

This chain joins TRBV9 and TRBJ1-1; the D gene is possibly TRBD1 (6 bases). The germline V gene encodes CDR1 SGDLS and CDR2 YYNGEE. With 7 bases removed from V and 1 base from J, the gap between germline ends came to 11 bases. The length of the CDR3 is 13 residues. CDR3 coding DNA: TGTGCCAGCTCCGGGACACCGAACACTGAAGCTTTCTTT. Protein sequence: CASSGTPNTEAFF.

The chain joins TRBV28 to TRBJ2-1; TRBD2 aligns across 11 bases. The V gene end was trimmed by 6 bases and the J gene end by 2 bases; junction bases not matched to a gene: 3. Germline assignment: CDR1 MDHEN and CDR2 SYDVKM. CDR3 size: 15 residues. The CDR3 is CASSPTSGTYNEQFF. The DNA of the CDR3 is TGTGCCAGCAGCCCGACTAGCGGGACCTACAATGAGCAGTTCTTC.

This clone has more than one count but fewer than ten. The chain is built from TRBV6-6 and TRBJ2-2; maybe TRBD1 (6 bases). The germline V and J ends were trimmed by 6 bases and 2 bases, with 13 bases remaining between them. The CDR3 totals 15 residues. Looked up from germline, CDR1 is MNHNY and CDR2 is SVGAGI (reference sequence). The CDR3 sequence: CASSKQQGNTGELFF. In DNA form, the CDR3 reads TGTGCCAGCAGCAAGCAACAGGGTAACACCGGGGAGCTGTTTTTT.

The chain couples TRBV19 to TRBJ2-7; D not certain. The CDR3 runs to 14 residues. Trimming removed 1 base from V and 1 base from J, with 8 bases in between. Germline V gives CDR1 LNHDA, CDR2 SQIVND (reference sequence). CDR3 in amino acids: CASSIAGRSYEQYF. The CDR3 DNA sequence: TGTGCCAGTAGTATAGCAGGCCGATCCTACGAGCAGTACTTC.

The chain combines TRBV19 with TRBJ1-2; maybe TRBD1 (5 bases). This CDR3 contains 13 residues. Trimming left V 8 bases short and J 3 bases short, with 13 bases between. Germline values: CDR1 LNHDA, CDR2 SQIVND (reference sequence). The CDR3 region has the DNA TGTGCCAGTTCCGAAGACAGATACTATGGCTACACCTTC. Its protein is CASSEDRYYGYTF.